This T cell receptor (beta chain) appears in the sequencing data of a study of blood T cell repertoires in COVID-19. The wider study: Acute and convalescent COVID-19 samples came from the United States, Italy and Spain.

In the source study's methods: Amplification from reference gene primers served as the basis for estimated nucleated cell counts. The repertoire was sequenced with immunoSEQ multiplex PCR; TCRdb's copy has only in-frame clones and lacks some. Clone size and V and J calls were adopted from that table, with D and trimming inferred from the DNA. Of over 130,000 clones listed, approximately 84% are singletons. Germline CDR1 reads SGHDT; CDR2 reads YYEEEE. CDR3 length: 16 amino acids. V was cut by 1 base and J by 0 bases, with 13 bases left in between. Recruits, aged about 18 to 89 years, lived in 20 to 30 US areas. Grouping used clinical history reported by participants in a survey and questionnaire.

The material sequenced was PBMCs or T cells enriched from blood (not recorded which). J is TRBJ1-1 and V is TRBV5-6; TRBD1 might be the D (6 bases). The sequence was collected from a man aged 50 to 59 in a cohort exposed to, infected with or recovered from COVID-19 (not recorded which). The CDR3 DNA sequence: TGTGCCAGCAGCTTGAGCACCAGGGGAATGAACACTGAAGCTTTCTTT. It specifies CASSLSTRGMNTEAFF.